The T cell receptor beta chain under discussion was sequenced for a study of shared clonotypes between healthy human individuals. Study at large: A donor's plate count was three for CD4 naive and three for CD4 memory; CD8 naive had two and CD8 memory one. Study findings and constraints: Memory subsets had estimated richness that was generally smaller than that of naive subsets. Rarefaction indicated that sorted-subset sequencing remained incomplete although depth was large.

Turning to this clone: Its antigen is currently unknown.

The assay was run at deep level. The repertoire was sequenced with immunoSEQ multiplex PCR; TCRdb's copy has only in-frame clones and lacks some. This sample has fewer than 1.4 million clones, with around 82% found just once. This CDR3 region has 16 residues. With 0 bases clipped from V and 4 bases from J, the junction kept 6 bases outside the gene matches. Germline V gene data show CDR1 as SGHRS and CDR2 as YFSETQ. The sequenced sample consisted of memory CD4+ T cells from PBMCs. The subset is: CD45RA-negative fraction. The origin of this receptor is a man aged 18 to 30 in good health. Some clones in this sample may be carry-over from other donors' samples. The chain uses TRBV5-1 and TRBJ2-3, with TRBD2 matching over 9 bases. The CDR3 nucleotides read TGCGCCAGCAGCTTGGGGGATGGCGGGAGGGCAGATACGCAGTATTTT. It encodes CASSLGDGGRADTQYF. The whole variable domain, filled in from reference TRBV5-1 and TRBJ2-3, reads KAGVTQTPRYLIKTRGQQVTLSCSPISGHRSVSWYQQTPGQGLQFLFEYFSETQRNKGNFPGRFSGRQFSNSRSEMNVSTLELGDSALYLCASSLGDGGRADTQYFGPGTRLTVL.